This TCR beta chain was documented in a study of PD-L1 blockade in urothelial cancer. In the study overall: Males with bladder-origin urothelial cancer constituted twenty-five of 29 patients.

The data were produced by immunoSEQ multiplex PCR, yet TCRdb's version contains in-frame clones alone and is incomplete. In the table there are roughly 87,000 clones, about nine tenths of which are singletons. The input for sequencing was PBMCs, taken around atezolizumab (anti-PD-L1) treatment. The TCR originated in a woman in her sixties or seventies with urothelial cancer.

In DNA, the CDR3 is TGCGCCAGCAGCTTGGGCGGGACAGGGGACACTGAAGCTTTCTTT. Translated: CASSLGGTGDTEAFF. V usage is TRBV5-1 and J usage is TRBJ1-1; 10 bases agree with TRBD1. The CDR3 contains 15 residues. Germline assignment: CDR1 SGHRS and CDR2 YFSETQ. The junction had 2 bases not matched to a gene; V was cut back by 0 bases and J by 3 bases. The full variable domain, its missing parts supplied by reference TRBV5-1 and TRBJ1-1, is KAGVTQTPRYLIKTRGQQVTLSCSPISGHRSVSWYQQTPGQGLQFLFEYFSETQRNKGNFPGRFSGRQFSNSRSEMNVSTLELGDSALYLCASSLGGTGDTEAFFGQGTRLTVV.